This T cell receptor (beta chain) was recorded in a study of blood T cell repertoires in COVID-19. The table came from immunoSEQ multiplex PCR; TCRdb's copy has only in-frame clones and leaves some out. The sample shows over 200,000 clones, 88% of them seen only once. The CDR3 has 15 amino acids. The V gene's germline CDR1 is SGDLS and CDR2 YYNGEE. Trimming took 0 bases from V and 0 from J, leaving 9 bases between them. The source of this sequence is a woman in her thirties or forties with acute COVID-19. Sequencing used PBMCs or T cells enriched from blood (not recorded which). J is TRBJ1-1 and V is TRBV9; D unresolved. The CDR3 loop reads CASSVDQVMNTEAFF. Here the CDR3 DNA reads TGTGCCAGCAGCGTAGACCAGGTGATGAACACTGAAGCTTTCTTT.